These 2 T cell receptor beta chains were all obtained from the same sample, sequenced in a study of T cell changes during pregnancy in multiple sclerosis. Repertoires were generated with immunoSEQ multiplex PCR, while TCRdb's copy carries only in-frame clones and drops some. Of approximately 44,000 clones in the sample, about 89% were seen once. Specimen: CD4+ T cells from peripheral blood mononuclear cells, collected in the first trimester of pregnancy. Receptors were obtained from a female donor with multiple sclerosis, enrolled in a pregnancy study.

The V call is TRBV11-2, the J call TRBJ2-7, with D possibly TRBD2 on 5 matching bases. CDR1 and CDR2 from the germline V gene are SGHAT and FQNNGV. Trimming cost V 5 bases and J 0 bases, with 8 bases left between them. This CDR3 spans 13 amino acids. The CDR3 is CASSHGNSYEQYF. CDR3 in DNA: TGTGCCAGCAGCCACGGGAACTCCTACGAGCAGTACTTC.

This rearrangement joins TRBV5-4 to TRBJ2-7; 8 bases agree with TRBD2. The CDR3 is made up of 12 amino acids. Germline CDR1 and CDR2: SGHNT and YYREEE (reference sequence). The ends lost 4 bases at V and 12 bases at J; junction bases unmatched: 9. As DNA, the CDR3 is TGTGCCAGCAGCCGTGCCGGGACTAGATTGTACTTC. Translated: CASSRAGTRLYF.